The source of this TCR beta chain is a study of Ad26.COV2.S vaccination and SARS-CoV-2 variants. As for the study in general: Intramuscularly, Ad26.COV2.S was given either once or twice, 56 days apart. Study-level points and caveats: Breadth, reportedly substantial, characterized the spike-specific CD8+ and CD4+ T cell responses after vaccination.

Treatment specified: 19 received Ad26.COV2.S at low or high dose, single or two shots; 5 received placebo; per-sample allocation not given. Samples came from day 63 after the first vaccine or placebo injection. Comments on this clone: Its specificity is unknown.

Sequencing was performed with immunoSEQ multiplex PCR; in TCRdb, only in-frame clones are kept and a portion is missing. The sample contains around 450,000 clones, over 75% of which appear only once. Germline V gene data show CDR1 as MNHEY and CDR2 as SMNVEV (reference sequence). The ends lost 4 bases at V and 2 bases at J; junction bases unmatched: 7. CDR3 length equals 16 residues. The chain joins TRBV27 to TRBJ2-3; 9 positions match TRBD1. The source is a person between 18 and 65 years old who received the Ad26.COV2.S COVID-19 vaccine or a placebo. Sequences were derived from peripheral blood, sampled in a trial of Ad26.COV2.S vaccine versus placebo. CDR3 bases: TGTGCCAGCAGTTCCGTAGGACAGGGGCTCACAGATACGCAGTATTTT. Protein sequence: CASSSVGQGLTDTQYF.